Below are 23 T cell receptor beta chains sequenced from a single sample in a study of CD8 T cells in ankylosing spondylitis. Regarding the study as a whole: A TCR beta motif made of several highly homologous variants seemed typical of ankylosing spondylitis blood.

Their antigens remain unidentified. TCRdb passed the 5' RACE reads through MiXCR, listing each CDR3 protein once. The table includes some 840,000 distinct CDR3 sequences, about 11% detected once. What was sequenced was blood, either unsorted or a sorted T cell fraction (not recorded which). All receptors derive from a male donor with ankylosing spondylitis.

Many counts were recorded for this clonotype. The V call is TRBV7-2, the J call TRBJ2-5; weak D call: TRBD2 (7 bases). The V end was cut by 1 base, the J end by 5 bases, with 14 bases between. The CDR3 consists of 15 residues. Germline values: CDR1 SGHTA, CDR2 FQGNSA. The CDR3 nucleotides read TGTGCCAGCAGCTTAGAAGGGGGGGCGCAGGAGACCCAGTACTTC. Encoded protein: CASSLEGGAQETQYF.

Ten or more counts support this clonotype. The V and J genes are TRBV20-1 and TRBJ2-7, with D unclear. The CDR3 has 13 amino acids. The germline V gene has CDR1 DFQATT and CDR2 SNEGSKA (reference sequence). V lost 3 bases to trimming and J lost 6 bases, with 15 bases between them. This CDR3 reads CSASNYDKGEQYF. CDR3 bases: TGCAGTGCTAGTAATTACGACAAGGGCGAGCAGTACTTC.

This clonotype was recorded a few times. The gene calls are TRBV10-3 and TRBJ2-7; D unresolved. The CDR3 spans 12 residues. Germline assignment: CDR1 ENHRY and CDR2 SYGVKD. V was pared by 2 bases and J by 6 bases, with 8 bases between. The CDR3 region has the DNA TGTGCCATCAGTGAGGGGGTCACCGAGCAGTACTTC. Translation gives CAISEGVTEQYF.

The chain employs TRBV7-2 and TRBJ2-1, with D hard to call. The V and J ends lost 4 bases and 8 bases respectively, with 3 bases between them. Germline values: CDR1 SGHTA, CDR2 FQGNSA. This CDR3 has 10 amino acids. CDR3 loop: CASSSYEQFF. The CDR3 DNA reads as TGTGCCAGCAGCTCATATGAGCAGTTCTTC.

This clonotype was counted between two and nine times. The rearrangement links TRBV7-2 to TRBJ1-3, with TRBD1 matching 7 bases. V shed 5 bases, J shed 8 bases, and the junction held 12 bases outside the gene matches. Germline CDR1 SGHTA, CDR2 FQGNSA. This CDR3 region has 15 residues. The CDR3 nucleotides read TGTGCCAGCAGCCTGACCAGGGGGAGGGGAGACACCATATATTTT. Amino acid sequence: CASSLTRGRGDTIYF. Together with reference TRBV7-2 and TRBJ1-3, the CDR3 gives the full variable domain: GAGVSQSPSNKVTEKGKDVELRCDPISGHTALYWYRQSLGQGLEFLIYFQGNSAPDKSGLPSDRFSAERTGGSVSTLTIQRTQQEDSAVYLCASSLTRGRGDTIYFGEGSWLTVV.

The CDR3 protein is CASSQDTGTSYEQYF. The CDR3 DNA sequence: TGTGCCAGCAGCCAAGATACCGGGACTAGCTACGAGCAGTACTTC. This sequence joins TRBV4-2 and TRBJ2-7; 8 bases match TRBD2. The V gene end was trimmed by 0 bases and the J gene end by 3 bases; junction bases not matched to a gene: 4. Germline V gene sequence: CDR1 LGHNA, CDR2 YNFKEQ. This CDR3 has 15 residues.

This rearrangement joins TRBV7-9 to TRBJ1-1; D remains unclear. Looked up from germline, CDR1 is SEHNR and CDR2 is FQNEAQ (reference sequence). Deletions cut 3 bases from V and 7 bases from J, with 6 bases between. This CDR3 comprises 11 residues. The CDR3 sequence is CASSLAFEAFF. In nucleotides, the CDR3 is TGTGCCAGCAGCTTGGCTTTTGAAGCTTTCTTT.

This clonotype was counted between two and nine times. V and J are TRBV19 and TRBJ1-3; TRBD1 aligns across 8 bases. Germline values: CDR1 LNHDA, CDR2 SQIVND (reference sequence). J gave up 4 bases and V 6 bases, and 5 bases lay outside the gene matches. The CDR3 is 14 amino acids. CDR3 DNA sequence: TGTGCCAGTAGGCCAGGGACAGGCGGAAACACCATATATTTT. Translating gives CASRPGTGGNTIYF.

This clonotype was seen only a few times. The CDR3 coding sequence is TGTGCCACCAGTGATGGCAGGGTTCGCTGGCATTTT. This sequence encodes CATSDGRVRWHF. This chain connects TRBV24-1 to TRBJ1-5, with D possibly TRBD1 on 5 matching bases. CDR1 KGHDR and CDR2 SFDVKD come from the germline V gene. Trimming shortened V by 3 bases and J by 15 bases, and 14 bases separated the two germline ends. The CDR3 has 12 residues.

This clonotype was counted a few times. V is TRBV29-1 and J is TRBJ2-4; unclear D gene. This CDR3 contains 13 residues. V gave up 2 bases and J gave up 0 bases, with 5 bases separating them. Germline V gives CDR1 SQVTM, CDR2 ANQGSEA. The CDR3 nucleotides read TGCAGCGTTGAAAAGGTAGCCAAAAACATTCAGTACTTC. Protein sequence: CSVEKVAKNIQYF.

This clonotype was seen more than once but under ten times. CDR3 bases: TGCGCCAGCAGCCTACCCCACTTAGCGGGAGCCACCCTATTCGAGCAGTACTTC. This translates into CASSLPHLAGATLFEQYF. The J gene is TRBJ2-7, the V gene TRBV5-1, with 9 bases that match TRBD2. The germline V gene encodes CDR1 SGHRS and CDR2 YFSETQ. The ends lost 4 bases at V and 6 bases at J; junction bases unmatched: 20. CDR3 length: 18 amino acids.

V is TRBV20-1 and J is TRBJ2-1; D may be TRBD1 or TRBD2 (5 bases each). The CDR3 has 16 residues. Germline assignment: CDR1 DFQATT and CDR2 SNEGSKA (reference sequence). The germline V and J ends were trimmed by 5 bases and 4 bases, with 21 bases remaining between them. Here the CDR3 DNA reads TGCAGTGCTTCGATCCGGGGCCTTGTGGGGTACAATGAGCAGTTCTTC. Translated: CSASIRGLVGYNEQFF.

There are a few counts of this clonotype. Here the CDR3 DNA reads TGCGCCAGCAGCGCACTAGGGCAAGGGATTAGCTATGGCTACACCTTC. As protein: CASSALGQGISYGYTF. This chain connects TRBV5-1 to TRBJ1-2; no definite D call. CDR3 size: 16 residues. The V gene lost 4 bases and the J gene lost 4 bases, with 20 bases spanning the gap. Germline values: CDR1 SGHRS, CDR2 YFSETQ. Complete variable domain (other parts from reference TRBV5-1 and TRBJ1-2): KAGVTQTPRYLIKTRGQQVTLSCSPISGHRSVSWYQQTPGQGLQFLFEYFSETQRNKGNFPGRFSGRQFSNSRSEMNVSTLELGDSALYLCASSALGQGISYGYTFGSGTRLTVV.

Only a few counts were recorded for this clonotype. This sequence joins TRBV7-9 and TRBJ1-2; 9 nucleotides match TRBD1. V shed 1 base and J 8 bases; nucleotides not matched to a gene: 8. This CDR3 has 15 amino acids. Germline CDR1 reads SEHNR; CDR2 reads FQNEAQ (reference sequence). The CDR3 loop is CASSLDSGTGRGYTF. In DNA form, the CDR3 reads TGTGCCAGCAGCTTAGACTCCGGGACAGGGAGGGGCTACACCTTC.

The chain couples TRBV11-3 to TRBJ2-3; D is uncertain. Per the germline V gene, CDR1 is SGHNT and CDR2 is YENEEA. The CDR3 is 14 amino acids. V was pared by 0 bases and J by 3 bases, with 7 bases between. This CDR3 reads CASSLDPYTDTQYF. CDR3 bases: TGTGCCAGCAGCTTAGATCCCTATACAGATACGCAGTATTTT.

This clonotype was seen a few times. The chain couples TRBV5-1 to TRBJ2-5; 9 bases agree with TRBD2. The CDR3 is 14 residues long. Looked up from germline, CDR1 is SGHRS and CDR2 is YFSETQ. J was trimmed by 8 bases and V by 3 bases; bases with no gene match: 8. CDR3 sequence reads: CASSSGLATLTQYF. The CDR3 DNA is TGCGCCAGCAGCTCCGGACTAGCGACCTTAACCCAGTACTTC. The variable domain in full, completed from reference TRBV5-1 and TRBJ2-5, reads KAGVTQTPRYLIKTRGQQVTLSCSPISGHRSVSWYQQTPGQGLQFLFEYFSETQRNKGNFPGRFSGRQFSNSRSEMNVSTLELGDSALYLCASSSGLATLTQYFGPGTRLLVL.

The V and J genes are TRBV20-1 and TRBJ2-7, with D maybe TRBD1 (6 bases). Germline loops: CDR1 DFQATT, CDR2 SNEGSKA (reference sequence). There are 12 residues in the CDR3. Trimming left V 6 bases short and J 5 bases short, with 14 bases between. In DNA form, the CDR3 reads TGCAGTGCCAGTCAGGGGCTGAACGAGCAGTACTTC. This translates into CSASQGLNEQYF.

This clonotype was counted at least ten times. The chain uses TRBV4-3 and TRBJ2-7; D is undetermined. This CDR3 spans 15 amino acids. Germline V gene sequence: CDR1 LGHNA, CDR2 YSLEER. V lost 1 base and J 6 bases, leaving 16 bases between the germline ends. The CDR3 sequence is CASSQVGLSDREQYF. The CDR3 bases are TGCGCCAGCAGCCAAGTAGGCCTCTCAGACCGCGAGCAGTACTTC.

The chain recombines TRBV7-9 with TRBJ2-5; 14 positions agree with TRBD2. The CDR3 consists of 17 residues. V trimming: 5 bases; J trimming: 2 bases; junction bases outside the gene matches: 7. Per germline, CDR1 SEHNR and CDR2 FQNEAQ (reference sequence). The CDR3: CASSPGLAGEVQETQYF. As DNA, the CDR3 is TGTGCCAGCAGCCCGGGACTAGCGGGGGAAGTTCAAGAGACCCAGTACTTC.

This clonotype was seen ten or more times. The V call is TRBV10-1, the J call TRBJ1-5, with D maybe TRBD1 (6 bases). Germline V gene data show CDR1 as WNHNN and CDR2 as SYGVQD (reference sequence). This CDR3 is 14 amino acids long. Trimming cost V 4 bases and J 2 bases, with 9 bases left between them. The CDR3 loop reads CASSGGAGNQPQHF. DNA for the CDR3: TGCGCCAGCAGTGGGGGGGCTGGCAATCAGCCCCAGCATTTT.

The chain links TRBV6-5 to TRBJ2-5, with D hard to call. This CDR3 spans 14 amino acids. CDR1 is MNHEY and CDR2 is SVGAGI in the germline V gene. V was clipped by 0 bases and J by 0 bases, with 5 bases between them. The DNA for the CDR3 is TGTGCCAGCAGTTACTCGAGTTACCAAGAGACCCAGTACTTC. Protein product: CASSYSSYQETQYF.

A note on this clonotype: The junction differs from germline at one of its ends, possibly a read error. The chain has TRBV20-1 and TRBJ1-3; TRBD1 matches at 7 bases. The CDR3 runs to 13 residues. The germline CDR1 and CDR2 sequences are DFQATT and SNEGSKA (reference sequence). The CDR3 sequence is CSALRQGGTTIYF. CDR3 sequence (DNA): TGCAGTGCCTTACGACAGGGTGGAACCACCATATATTTT.

This clonotype was counted a few times. J is TRBJ2-7 and V is TRBV28, with a possible D match to TRBD1 (6 bases). Per the germline V gene, CDR1 is MDHEN and CDR2 is SYDVKM. This CDR3 has 11 residues. CDR3 loop: CASSSQGIISV. CDR3 nucleotides: TGTGCCAGCAGCTCACAGGGTATAATAAGCGTC.